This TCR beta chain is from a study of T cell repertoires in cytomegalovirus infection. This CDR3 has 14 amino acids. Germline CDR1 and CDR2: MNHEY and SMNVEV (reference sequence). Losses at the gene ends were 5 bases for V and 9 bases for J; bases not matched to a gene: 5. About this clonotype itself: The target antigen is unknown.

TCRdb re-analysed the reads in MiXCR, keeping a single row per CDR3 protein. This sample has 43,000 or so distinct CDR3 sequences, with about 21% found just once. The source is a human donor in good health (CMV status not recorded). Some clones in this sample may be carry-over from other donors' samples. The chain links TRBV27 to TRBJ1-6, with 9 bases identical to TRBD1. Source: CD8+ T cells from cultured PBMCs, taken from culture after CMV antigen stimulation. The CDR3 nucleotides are TGTGCCAGCAGTCCCACAGGGGGCGCTTCACCCCTCCACTTT. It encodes CASSPTGGASPLHF.